This entry is about one T cell receptor (beta chain). Antigen: not known. This record belongs to a study of T cell responses to AZD1222 COVID-19 vaccine. The study, taken as a whole, reports: Researchers took repertoire samples only after the peak T cell response had come. Baseline seropositivity characterized only six AZD1222 recipients.

Assay: immunoSEQ multiplex PCR; the TCRdb copy retains only in-frame clones and omits some. The data hold approximately 120,000 clones, with 80% to 90% observed a single time. Germline V gene sequence: CDR1 SGHRS, CDR2 YFSETQ. Losses at the gene ends were 3 bases for V and 5 bases for J; bases not matched to a gene: 5. The CDR3 has 14 residues. The V call is TRBV5-1, the J call TRBJ2-5; 9 positions agree with TRBD1. The sample in question was peripheral blood, obtained 28 days after the second AZD1222 dose. This TCR was sampled from an adult who received the AZD1222 COVID-19 vaccine. CDR3 region: CASSSDRGGETQYF. As DNA, the CDR3 is TGCGCCAGCAGCTCGGACAGGGGAGGGGAGACCCAGTACTTC.